This record covers a single T cell receptor (beta chain). The sample originates from a study of OX40 agonist ivuxolimab in advanced cancers. Some clones are missing from TCRdb's copy, which holds only in-frame ones; the method was immunoSEQ multiplex PCR. The sample has 90,000 to 95,000 clones; around four fifths are singletons. This receptor was taken from an adult with an advanced solid tumor such as melanoma, head and neck, liver or kidney cancer. Sequencing was performed on CD4+ or CD8+ T cells sorted from blood, taken in a trial of the OX40 agonist ivuxolimab.

The CDR3 region has the DNA TGTGCCACCAGCAGAAGACCCGGGACAGGCGACTCACCCCTCCACTTT. Amino acid sequence: CATSRRPGTGDSPLHF. V and J are TRBV15 and TRBJ1-6; 8 bases map to TRBD1. CDR3 length equals 16 residues. Per germline, CDR1 LNHNV and CDR2 YYDKDF (reference sequence). Trimming cost V 2 bases and J 10 bases; bases outside gene matches: 10. Looking up the rest from reference TRBV15 and TRBJ1-6 gives the full variable domain: DAMVIQNPRYQVTQFGKPVTLSCSQTLNHNVMYWYQQKSSQAPKLLFHYYDKDFNNEADTPDNFQSRRPNTSFCFLDIRSPGLGDTAMYLCATSRRPGTGDSPLHFGNGTRLTVT.